The T cell receptor (beta chain) under discussion was sequenced for a study of T cell repertoires in ileal Crohn's disease. Study-wide background: Less than 45% were active smokers at surgery; median disease duration was 7.9 years. MI samples are biopsies from the surgical specimen's proximal margin. Per sample, roughly 500 nanograms of biopsy DNA were TCRB immunosequenced. Overall study results and limits: Active smokers at surgery had more clonal expansions than non-smokers.

Generated by immunoSEQ multiplex PCR, the TCRdb table keeps only in-frame clones and is missing some. Of several thousand clones in the sample, roughly 72% were seen once. Trimming pared 2 bases from V and 2 bases from J, leaving 15 bases between. Per germline, CDR1 KGHSH and CDR2 LQKENI. The CDR3 is 16 amino acids. As to time point: proximal margin of the surgical specimen (macroscopically non-inflamed). With respect to this clone: What it binds is not known.

The receptor's source is an adult with Crohn's disease. Sequencing was carried out using ileal tissue. The J gene is TRBJ2-5, the V gene TRBV18; D may be TRBD2 (6 bases). The CDR3 sequence is CASSPTTGREQETQYF. CDR3 DNA sequence: TGTGCCAGCTCACCAACGACGGGGCGGGAACAAGAGACCCAGTACTTC.